This is a list of T cell receptor beta chains from one sample in a study of CD8+CD57+ T cells in acquired aplastic anemia. From the reads, TCRdb called clonotypes with MiXCR, one entry per CDR3 protein. This sample carries about 210,000 distinct CDR3 sequences, 61% of them seen once, and the ten largest clones take 25% to 30%. Material: sorted CD4+, CD8+, or CD8+CD57+ T cells (not recorded which) from PBMCs. The receptors stem from a human donor in good health. Each CDR3 is given with its conserved first and last residue. Clone sizes are given selectively: once, few, many, or a class where the clone is expanded.

v_call	clone_size	j_call	cdr3_aa
TRBV7-8	.	TRBJ1-2	CASSVLQGGYGYTF
TRBV20-1	.	TRBJ2-1	CSARDNPHGAGLIYNEQFF
TRBV7-9	once	TRBJ1-1	CASSLAYRGDTEAFF
TRBV6-6	many	TRBJ1-2	CASSYGDRDIYGYTF
TRBV15	few	TRBJ1-2	CATSGGTVYGYTF
TRBV10-3	.	TRBJ1-2	CAISAKPNYGYTF
TRBV4-1	.	TRBJ1-5	CASSQGTGPNQPQHF
TRBV7-3	.	TRBJ2-5	CASSPDIAETQYF
TRBV12-3/TRBV12-4	once	TRBJ1-1	CASRITGRMNTEAFF
TRBV24-1	.	TRBJ2-7	CATSDYRDHLYEQYF
TRBV2	.	TRBJ2-5	CASRGGLSQETQYF
TRBV11-2	many	TRBJ2-1	CAELSSGGRSYNEQFF
TRBV10-1	.	TRBJ2-7	CASQGGHRVNYYEQYF
TRBV2	.	TRBJ2-7	CASSVQGAQYEQYF
TRBV29-1	.	TRBJ2-7	CSVIAASSYEQYF
TRBV19	many	TRBJ1-1	CASSYPAFF
TRBV7-7	.	TRBJ2-5	CASSLGTSGRVETQYF
TRBV7-9	many	TRBJ2-7	CASSLFEGPSFYEQYF
TRBV2	.	TRBJ1-6	CASSDRVDNNSPLHF
TRBV20-1	.	TRBJ2-7	CSARSIAGQGNPEQYF
TRBV6-2/TRBV6-3	.	TRBJ1-1	CASRNGGSRDTEAFF
TRBV24-1	few	TRBJ2-7	CATSDQGFSYEQYF
TRBV10-2	once	TRBJ2-1	CASSEDRGYNEQFF
TRBV7-8	.	TRBJ2-7	CASKQGSGYEQYF
TRBV20-1	.	TRBJ2-2	CSARDLGTDTGELFF
TRBV7-7	.	TRBJ2-1	CASSLGLAGLGEQFF
TRBV27	many	TRBJ2-7	CASSWTGSDYEQYF
TRBV7-2	.	TRBJ2-7	CASSGDRGNEQYF
TRBV5-1	.	TRBJ1-2	CASSLRDSPNYGYTF
TRBV15	.	TRBJ2-3	CATSISGSPTDTQYF
TRBV5-1	.	TRBJ2-5	CASSRLGEAQYF
TRBV7-3	.	TRBJ2-7	CASSLLPGASYEQYF
TRBV7-2	.	TRBJ1-1	CASSPSPQGKAFF
TRBV2	few	TRBJ2-7	CASSPPHEQYF
TRBV7-9	many	TRBJ2-1	CAARLVYNEQFF
TRBV7-3	.	TRBJ1-2	CAGSSTPGFGAGYTF
TRBV20-1	.	TRBJ1-5	CSADVSSNQPQHF
TRBV6-5	few	TRBJ1-2	CASSPSATSYGYTF
TRBV20-1	many	TRBJ2-7	CSARVGERENYF
TRBV11-3	many	TRBJ1-6	CASSLGADSPLHF
TRBV5-1	.	TRBJ1-2	CASSSDGSNYGYTF
TRBV6-6	many	TRBJ2-5	CASTETGVQETQYF
TRBV29-1	.	TRBJ2-7	CSGGDTEQYF
TRBV14	many	TRBJ1-2	CASSQGVTGAIVVGYTF
TRBV24-1	.	TRBJ2-5	CATSPRGQETQYF
TRBV6-2/TRBV6-3	.	TRBJ2-5	CASGQTQETQYF
TRBV7-3	.	TRBJ2-5	CASSTGTSGSQTQYF
TRBV7-3	once	TRBJ1-4	CARPGFSEKLFF
TRBV5-5	many	TRBJ1-1	CASSLPDTEAFF
TRBV28	.	TRBJ2-7	CAGSFLGTASYEQYF
TRBV13	many	TRBJ2-7	CASSLRASGRLYEQYF
TRBV5-1	.	TRBJ2-7	CASSETSAYEQYF
TRBV29-1	.	TRBJ1-2	CSVEKQGTNYGYTF
TRBV20-1	few	TRBJ2-7	CSAKEDEQYF
TRBV9	.	TRBJ2-3	CASSLAVYPTDTQYF